What follows are 20 T cell receptor beta chains derived from one specimen sequenced in a study of blood T cell repertoires in COVID-19 (dated by TCRdb to 2018 to 2021). Library creation used the immunoSEQ multiplex PCR assay. This is the immuneACCESS table as TCRdb keeps it, with only in-frame sequences that have V and J called. A part of the clones is gone; compared with another copy, unresolved V genes explain less than half, and the rest is unexplained. In all, the sample holds about 69,000 clones, and approximately 85% of those were seen once. The ten largest account for over 2.5% of the sample. The sequenced sample was peripheral blood. The receptors were gathered from a man older than 75 with acute or convalescent COVID-19.

The J gene is TRBJ1-1, the V gene TRBV24-1, with no clear D. This CDR3 has 11 residues. CDR1 and CDR2 (germline): KGHDR, SFDVKD. V dropped 9 bases and J dropped 5 bases, with 9 bases sitting between them. CDR3 bases: TGTGCCACCGATGGGAGTACTGAAGCTTTCTTT. Its protein product is CATDGSTEAFF.

This clone was recorded only once. Sequence at one end of the junction differs from germline and may be a read error. V gene TRBV2 combines with J gene TRBJ2-1, with D maybe TRBD1 (6 bases). CDR3 size: 15 residues. From germline, CDR1 is SNHLY and CDR2 FYNNEI. DNA of the CDR3: TGTGCCAGCAGGGAAGGACAGAGCTCCTACAATGAGCAGTTCTTC. Its translation is CASREGQSSYNEQFF.

This clone was recorded only once. The chain links TRBV7-2 to TRBJ1-5; 9 bases map to TRBD1. Germline lookup yields CDR1 SGHTA and CDR2 FQGNSA. The CDR3 length is 15 residues. V shed 4 bases and J 6 bases; nucleotides not matched to a gene: 7. As DNA, the CDR3 is TGTGCCAGCAGCTCACAGGGGGCGCGAAGTCAGCCCCAGCATTTT. This translates into CASSSQGARSQPQHF.

In this sample, this clone turned up a few times. The J gene is TRBJ2-7, the V gene TRBV11-2; D may be TRBD1 (6 bases). The CDR3 spans 16 residues. The V gene lost 2 bases and the J gene lost 0 bases, with 14 bases spanning the gap. The germline V gene has CDR1 SGHAT and CDR2 FQNNGV. The CDR3 protein is CASSLNSGTPSYEQYF. Written as DNA, the CDR3 is TGTGCCAGCAGCTTAAACTCCGGGACACCCTCCTACGAGCAGTACTTC.

This rearrangement joins TRBV30 to TRBJ2-5, with 9 bases identical to TRBD1. V trimming: 2 bases; J trimming: 7 bases; junction bases outside the gene matches: 11. Germline CDR1 reads GTSNPN; CDR2 reads SVGIG (reference sequence). The CDR3 extends over 15 amino acids. CDR3 bases: TGTGCCTGGAGTTGGGACAGGGCCGAAAAGAGGACCCAGTACTTC. It is translated as CAWSWDRAEKRTQYF.

The CDR3 sequence is CATSDFTGGKETQYF. Written as DNA, the CDR3 is TGTGCCACCAGTGATTTCACAGGGGGGAAAGAGACCCAGTACTTC. The J gene is TRBJ2-5, the V gene TRBV24-1, with 8 nucleotides matching TRBD1. The CDR3 has 15 residues. Germline V gives CDR1 KGHDR, CDR2 SFDVKD. Trimming cost V 1 base and J 3 bases; bases outside gene matches: 3.

The chain combines TRBV19 with TRBJ2-5; 7 bases line up with TRBD1. This CDR3 is built from 13 residues. V shed 5 bases, J shed 5 bases, and the junction held 5 bases outside the gene matches. Germline assignment: CDR1 LNHDA and CDR2 SQIVND (reference sequence). For the CDR3, the DNA is TGTGCCAGTAGTGTGACAGGGTACGAGACCCAGTACTTC. This codes for CASSVTGYETQYF. The full variable domain, completed using reference TRBV19 and TRBJ2-5, is DGGITQSPKYLFRKEGQNVTLSCEQNLNHDAMYWYRQDPGQGLRLIYYSQIVNDFQKGDIAEGYSVSREKKESFPLTVTSAQKNPTAFYLCASSVTGYETQYFGPGTRLLVL.

The V and J genes are TRBV24-1 and TRBJ2-2, with TRBD1 matching 9 bases. The CDR3 has 17 amino acids. Germline lookup yields CDR1 KGHDR and CDR2 SFDVKD. V shed 7 bases and J 5 bases; nucleotides not matched to a gene: 13. CDR3 region: CATSGTGWILGTGELFF. The CDR3 bases are TGTGCCACCAGCGGGACAGGGTGGATTTTGGGGACCGGGGAGCTGTTTTTT.

V gene TRBV4-3 combines with J gene TRBJ1-1; D is possibly TRBD1 (5 bases). This CDR3 has 15 residues. V gave up 1 base and J gave up 1 base, with 10 bases separating them. Germline V CDR1 and CDR2: LGHNA, YSLEER. The CDR3 protein is CASSQGPDRNTEAFF. DNA of the CDR3: TGCGCCAGCAGCCAAGGTCCCGACAGGAACACTGAAGCTTTCTTT.

This CDR3 reads CASSPRTGRDNEQFF. The CDR3 DNA sequence: TGTGCCAGCAGCCCCAGGACAGGGCGGGACAATGAGCAGTTCTTC. J is TRBJ2-1 and V is TRBV2, with 8 bases lining up with TRBD1. The CDR3 runs to 15 residues. Trimming took 6 bases from V and 5 from J; bases not matched to a gene: 9. CDR1 and CDR2 from the germline V gene are SNHLY and FYNNEI. The full variable domain, its missing parts supplied by reference TRBV2 and TRBJ2-1, is EPEVTQTPSHQVTQMGQEVILRCVPISNHLYFYWYRQILGQKVEFLVSFYNNEISEKSEIFDDQFSVERPDGSNFTLKIRSTKLEDSAMYFCASSPRTGRDNEQFFGPGTRLTVL.

V gene TRBV18 combines with J gene TRBJ1-5; 8 bases are shared with TRBD1. This CDR3 region has 16 residues. V shed 0 bases, J shed 7 bases, and the junction held 8 bases outside the gene matches. Germline values: CDR1 KGHSH, CDR2 LQKENI. Here the CDR3 reads CASSPPRQGNRQPQHF. CDR3 bases: TGTGCCAGCTCACCACCTAGACAGGGGAACAGACAGCCCCAGCATTTT. The variable domain in full, completed from reference TRBV18 and TRBJ1-5, reads NAGVMQNPRHLVRRRGQEARLRCSPMKGHSHVYWYRQLPEEGLKFMVYLQKENIIDESGMPKERFSAEFPKEGPSILRIQQVVRGDSAAYFCASSPPRQGNRQPQHFGDGTRLSIL.

This chain links TRBV10-1 with TRBJ1-6, with 9 bases identical to TRBD1. CDR3 length: 15 amino acids. Germline loops: CDR1 WNHNN, CDR2 SYGVQD (reference sequence). V lost 3 bases and J lost 5; bases outside the gene matches: 2. For the CDR3, the DNA is TGCGCCAGCAGTGACGGGGACAGGGATAATTCACCCCTCCACTTT. Amino acid sequence: CASSDGDRDNSPLHF.

This rearrangement joins TRBV9 to TRBJ2-7; the D gene is possibly TRBD1 (6 bases). Germline CDR1 reads SGDLS; CDR2 reads YYNGEE. V dropped 0 bases and J dropped 1 base, with 11 bases sitting between them. The CDR3 covers 15 residues. Written as DNA, the CDR3 is TGTGCCAGCAGCGTAGCGGGGACATTTTCCTACGAGCAGTACTTC. Protein: CASSVAGTFSYEQYF.

The gene calls are TRBV10-2 and TRBJ2-7; D ambiguous. Germline CDR1 and CDR2: WSHSY and SAAADI. This CDR3 contains 14 residues. The ends were cut back, 0 bases at V and 3 bases at J, with 9 bases in the middle. The CDR3 DNA reads as TGCGCCAGCAGTGAGTCTGGGCTTTACTACGAGCAGTACTTC. It yields the protein CASSESGLYYEQYF.

V gene TRBV7-2 combines with J gene TRBJ2-3; maybe TRBD2 (6 bases). CDR1 is SGHTA and CDR2 is FQGNSA in the germline V gene. V gave up 3 bases and J gave up 0 bases, with 13 bases separating them. This CDR3 contains 16 residues. CDR3 protein: CASSLVGGTSTDTQYF. CDR3 nucleotide sequence: TGTGCCAGCAGCTTGGTTGGGGGGACGAGCACAGATACGCAGTATTTT. Full variable domain (outside the CDR3, taken from reference TRBV7-2 and TRBJ2-3): GAGVSQSPSNKVTEKGKDVELRCDPISGHTALYWYRQSLGQGLEFLIYFQGNSAPDKSGLPSDRFSAERTGGSVSTLTIQRTQQEDSAVYLCASSLVGGTSTDTQYFGPGTRLTVL.

DNA for the CDR3: TGTGCCTGGAGTGCACAGGGGTATGGAGGCTACACCTTC. This gives the protein CAWSAQGYGGYTF. The chain employs TRBV30 and TRBJ1-2, with 7 nucleotides matching TRBD1. CDR1 is GTSNPN and CDR2 is SVGIG in the germline V gene (reference sequence). Trimming removed 1 base from V and 8 bases from J; junction bases left unmatched: 7. This CDR3 contains 13 residues. Full variable domain (outside the CDR3, taken from reference TRBV30 and TRBJ1-2): SQTIHQWPATLVQPVGSPLSLECTVEGTSNPNLYWYRQAAGRGLQLLFYSVGIGQISSEVPQNLSASRPQDRQFILSSKKLLLSDSGFYLCAWSAQGYGGYTFGSGTRLTVV.

The chain uses TRBV10-3 and TRBJ1-5, with D uncertain. Trimming shortened V by 3 bases and J by 7 bases, and 10 bases separated the two germline ends. Germline V gene lookup returns CDR1 ENHRY and CDR2 SYGVKD. This CDR3 has 13 residues. In DNA, the CDR3 is TGTGCCATCAGTGAATATGGCTCCCAGCCCCAGCATTTT. It specifies CAISEYGSQPQHF.

In its sample, this clone was seen once. V is TRBV3-1 (or the pseudogene TRBV3-2) and J is TRBJ1-2; tentative D call: TRBD1 (6 bases). Germline CDR1 LGHDT, CDR2 YNNKEL (reference sequence). Trimming stripped 4 bases from V and 0 bases from J, with 15 bases between. This CDR3 is 16 amino acids long. The CDR3 protein is CASSRLQGLANYGYTF. The CDR3 bases are TGTGCCAGCAGCCGGTTACAGGGTTTGGCTAACTATGGCTACACCTTC.

The rearrangement uses TRBV4-3 and TRBJ1-2; possible D gene TRBD1, 6 bases. V lost 3 bases and J 4 bases, leaving 18 bases between the germline ends. The CDR3 spans 16 residues. Looked up from germline, CDR1 is LGHNA and CDR2 is YSLEER. The CDR3 coding sequence is TGCGCCAGCAGCCAGGAGAGGACAGTCGTTCGCTATGGCTACACCTTC. This encodes CASSQERTVVRYGYTF.

J is TRBJ2-6 and V is TRBV19; no clear D gene. From germline, CDR1 is LNHDA and CDR2 SQIVND (reference sequence). The V gene lost 3 bases and the J gene lost 0 bases, with 12 bases spanning the gap. The CDR3 is made up of 17 amino acids. CDR3 DNA: TGTGCCAGTAGTATGAGTTCCGTGTCCTCTGGGGCCAACGTCCTGACTTTC. Amino acids: CASSMSSVSSGANVLTF. The variable domain in full, completed from reference TRBV19 and TRBJ2-6, reads DGGITQSPKYLFRKEGQNVTLSCEQNLNHDAMYWYRQDPGQGLRLIYYSQIVNDFQKGDIAEGYSVSREKKESFPLTVTSAQKNPTAFYLCASSMSSVSSGANVLTFGAGSRLTVL.